The clone carrying this T cell receptor beta chain was seen a single time. The antigen remains undetermined. This entry belongs to a study of blood T cells in healthy people across ages. Findings and limits, study-wide: PBMCs that were unsorted prevented a conclusive naive versus antigen-experienced comparison. Diversity estimates from one million T cells were considered underestimates.

Each of the donors had roughly 9.1 milliliters of peripheral blood drawn into EDTA-treated Vacutainer tubes. Each sample yielded at least 6 micrograms of PBMC total RNA. The germline V gene encodes CDR1 LGHDT and CDR2 YNNKEL (reference sequence). Trimming cost V 7 bases and J 0 bases, with 14 bases left between them. This CDR3 is built from 15 residues. Combining a sample-barcoded 5' primer with a J-beta primer mix, a second PCR ran for roughly 6 to 12 cycles. TCRdb passed the 5' RACE reads through MiXCR, listing each CDR3 protein once. The sample holds roughly 1.4 million distinct CDR3 sequences; around 55% are singletons and the top ten take 6.5% to 8.5%.

The chain combines TRBV3-1 with TRBJ2-3, with D perhaps being TRBD1 or TRBD2 (5 bases each). Sample: blood. This TCR derives from a man between 18 and 29 years old in good health. Here the CDR3 DNA reads TGTGCCAGCAAACCTTTTGGGGGAAGCACAGATACGCAGTATTTT. Its translation: CASKPFGGSTDTQYF.